A single sample gave rise to the 13 T cell receptor beta chains below, sequenced in a study of graft-versus-host responses after intestinal transplantation. These receptors' antigens are unknown. Sequencing was performed with immunoSEQ multiplex PCR; in TCRdb, only in-frame clones are kept and a portion is missing. The data show about 59,000 clones, 94% seen once. Material: unstimulated CD4+ T cells sorted from spleen or lymph node cells, obtained before transplant. These receptors all come from a human donor who was the organ donor for an intestinal transplant.

To note about this clone: At one of its ends the junction is not consistent with the germline gene, which may arise from a read error. The chain combines TRBV7-7 with TRBJ2-2; D call uncertain. CDR1 is SSHAT and CDR2 is FNYEAQ in the germline V gene (reference sequence). The CDR3 extends over 14 amino acids. CDR3 nucleotides: TGTGCTAGCAGCCATAGCCCCCACACCGGGGAGCTGTTTTTT. Translated, it gives CASSHSPHTGELFF.

The chain has TRBV30 and TRBJ1-6; possibly TRBD1 for D (5 bases). Per the germline V gene, CDR1 is GTSNPN and CDR2 is SVGIG (reference sequence). V was trimmed by 0 bases and J by 13 bases, leaving 16 bases between them. CDR3 length: 14 amino acids. This CDR3 is CAWSVRPDRGPLHF. CDR3 sequence (DNA): TGTGCCTGGAGTGTAAGACCGGATCGGGGGCCCCTCCACTTT.

The rearrangement joins TRBV9 to TRBJ2-1, with a tentative D call TRBD2 (6 bases). Germline V gives CDR1 SGDLS, CDR2 YYNGEE. Trimming pared 0 bases from V and 5 bases from J, leaving 9 bases between. CDR3 length equals 14 residues. CDR3 protein: CASSVGLDNNEQFF. CDR3 DNA sequence: TGTGCCAGCAGCGTAGGACTAGATAACAATGAGCAGTTCTTC.

This rearrangement joins TRBV25-1 to TRBJ2-5; 8 bases agree with TRBD2. CDR3 length: 15 amino acids. The V segment lost 2 bases and the J segment 7 bases; nucleotides outside the gene matches: 9. Germline values: CDR1 MGHDK, CDR2 SYGVNS. The CDR3 region is CASSEGGTRGGTQYF. CDR3 coding DNA: TGTGCCAGCAGTGAAGGGGGGACTAGGGGAGGGACCCAGTACTTC.

V gene TRBV5-1 combines with J gene TRBJ2-3; D possibly uses TRBD1 or TRBD2 (6 bases each). V shed 7 bases and J shed 4 bases, with 16 bases lying between them. In germline, CDR1 is SGHRS, CDR2 YFSETQ. The CDR3 is 14 amino acids. The CDR3 loop is CASCLTGAPDTQYF. CDR3 DNA: TGCGCCAGCTGTCTGACGGGGGCGCCAGATACGCAGTATTTT.

The rearrangement joins TRBV7-2 to TRBJ2-5, with TRBD2 matching over 9 bases. This CDR3 contains 16 residues. Germline CDR1 reads SGHTA; CDR2 reads FQGNSA. The trim removed 1 base at V and 6 bases at J, leaving 9 bases unmatched. CDR3 in DNA: TGTGCCAGCAGCTTAGTGGCGGGGACTAGCTTGCAGACCCAGTACTTC. Encoded protein: CASSLVAGTSLQTQYF.

V and J are TRBV7-9 and TRBJ2-7; D not resolved. The V gene lost 4 bases and the J gene lost 2 bases, with 12 bases spanning the gap. Germline assignment: CDR1 SEHNR and CDR2 FQNEAQ (reference sequence). This CDR3 contains 14 residues. CDR3 in amino acids: CASSSRKRPYEQYF. CDR3 in DNA: TGTGCCAGCAGCTCCAGGAAACGCCCCTACGAGCAGTACTTC.

This clone has a single count. V and J are TRBV9 and TRBJ1-6; D gene ambiguous. Deletions cut 0 bases from V and 0 bases from J, with 7 bases between. Germline V gene lookup returns CDR1 SGDLS and CDR2 YYNGEE. The CDR3 length is 16 residues. CDR3 region: CASSVDVSSYNSPLHF. The CDR3 bases are TGTGCCAGCAGCGTAGACGTGAGCTCCTATAATTCACCCCTCCACTTT.

The J gene is TRBJ2-3, the V gene TRBV7-3; D may be TRBD1 or TRBD2 (5 bases each). V was cut by 5 bases and J by 7 bases, with 16 bases left in between. CDR1 is SGHTA, CDR2 FQGTGA, per germline. There are 14 residues in the CDR3. CDR3 residues: CASSLRDGSYTQYF. The CDR3 DNA follows: TGTGCCAGCAGCCTCCGGGACGGGTCATATACGCAGTATTTT. The entire variable domain, with the rest obtained from reference TRBV7-3 and TRBJ2-3, is as follows: GAGVSQTPSNKVTEKGKYVELRCDPISGHTALYWYRQSLGQGPEFLIYFQGTGAADDSGLPNDRFFAVRPEGSVSTLKIQRTERGDSAVYLCASSLRDGSYTQYFGPGTRLTVL.

This chain uses TRBV16 with TRBJ1-3; D unresolved. Trimming shortened V by 2 bases and J by 4 bases, and 3 bases separated the two germline ends. CDR1 KGHSY and CDR2 FQNENV come from the germline V gene. CDR3 size: 12 residues. The CDR3, as DNA: TGTGCCAGCAGCCAACAGGGAAACACCATATATTTT. It codes for CASSQQGNTIYF.

The V call is TRBV5-1, the J call TRBJ1-2; weak D call: TRBD1 (5 bases). V lost 4 bases, J lost 2 bases, and 12 bases lay in between. The CDR3 has 14 amino acids. Germline V gene sequence: CDR1 SGHRS, CDR2 YFSETQ. Here the CDR3 DNA reads TGCGCCAGCAGCCAAACCGAGGGGAACTATGGCTACACCTTC. Encoded protein: CASSQTEGNYGYTF.

This clone turned up a few times. V is TRBV4-2 and J is TRBJ2-7; 8 bases match TRBD1. V shed 4 bases and J 2 bases; nucleotides not matched to a gene: 4. Germline V CDR1 and CDR2: LGHNA, YNFKEQ. The CDR3 totals 14 residues. CDR3 DNA sequence: TGTGCCAGCAGCCGAGAGACAGGGGCCTACGAGCAGTACTTC. This encodes CASSRETGAYEQYF.

This chain joins TRBV15 and TRBJ1-2; D unresolved. The CDR3 is 12 residues long. V was shortened by 1 base and J by 8 bases, with 8 bases between the two germline ends. The germline gives CDR1 LNHNV, CDR2 YYDKDF (reference sequence). The CDR3 reads CATSRAPVGYTF. In DNA, the CDR3 is TGTGCCACCAGCAGAGCCCCGGTGGGCTACACCTTC.